The 8 T cell receptor beta chains listed next were all sequenced from one sample in a study of blood T cell repertoires in COVID-19. Sequenced by immunoSEQ multiplex PCR; TCRdb stores in-frame clones only, minus some. The profile covers under 500,000 clones, with approximately 90% appearing a single time and about 2.1% taken by the ten largest. Source material: PBMCs or T cells enriched from blood (not recorded which). The receptors derive from a woman between 18 and 29 years old with acute COVID-19.

J is TRBJ2-1 and V is TRBV9; D is possibly TRBD2 (8 bases). The V gene lost 4 bases and the J gene lost 6 bases, with 20 bases spanning the gap. Looked up from germline, CDR1 is SGDLS and CDR2 is YYNGEE. This CDR3 comprises 16 residues. CDR3 region: CASSPRTGGGFNEQFF. In DNA, the CDR3 is TGTGCCAGCAGCCCCCGGACAGGCGGGGGGTTCAATGAGCAGTTCTTC.

This sequence joins TRBV4-2 and TRBJ2-7; TRBD1 might be the D (5 bases). CDR3 size: 14 residues. Trimming pared 1 base from V and 5 bases from J, leaving 12 bases between. Germline loops: CDR1 LGHNA, CDR2 YNFKEQ. The DNA for the CDR3 is TGTGCCAGCAGCCAAGCCCAGGGTTTCCACGAGCAGTACTTC. This encodes CASSQAQGFHEQYF.

Here the CDR3 DNA reads TGTGCCAGCAGCCAAGATTACAGGGGAGGCTACACCTTC. It specifies CASSQDYRGGYTF. This sequence joins TRBV3-1 (or the pseudogene TRBV3-2) and TRBJ1-2; 7 nucleotides line up with TRBD1. CDR1 is LGHDT and CDR2 is YNNKEL in the germline V gene (reference sequence). V was pared by 0 bases and J by 8 bases, with 3 bases of the junction left unmatched. This CDR3 contains 13 residues.

The chain combines TRBV4-1 with TRBJ1-5, with D unclear. Trimming stripped 3 bases from V and 0 bases from J, with 9 bases between. The CDR3 totals 15 residues. The germline gives CDR1 MGHRA, CDR2 YSYEKL. CDR3 nucleotides: TGCGCCAGCAGCCACGGGGTCCTTAGCAATCAGCCCCAGCATTTT. Translation gives CASSHGVLSNQPQHF.

This rearrangement joins TRBV2 to TRBJ1-6, with 10 bases lining up with TRBD1. The ends lost 5 bases at V and 6 bases at J; junction bases unmatched: 4. CDR3 length: 15 residues. Germline assignment: CDR1 SNHLY and CDR2 FYNNEI. In DNA, the CDR3 is TGTGCCAGCAGTAGGGACAGGGGCACTAATTCACCCCTCCACTTT. Protein product: CASSRDRGTNSPLHF.

The chain carries TRBV30 and TRBJ2-1; 7 positions match TRBD2. This CDR3 is 16 amino acids long. The V gene end was trimmed by 3 bases and the J gene end by 1 base; junction bases not matched to a gene: 9. Germline V CDR1 and CDR2: GTSNPN, SVGIG (reference sequence). CDR3 amino acids: CAWSLPGRWSYNEQFF. CDR3 nucleotide sequence: TGTGCCTGGAGCCTTCCCGGGAGGTGGTCCTACAATGAGCAGTTCTTC. Full variable domain (remainder filled in from reference TRBV30 and TRBJ2-1): SQTIHQWPATLVQPVGSPLSLECTVEGTSNPNLYWYRQAAGRGLQLLFYSVGIGQISSEVPQNLSASRPQDRQFILSSKKLLLSDSGFYLCAWSLPGRWSYNEQFFGPGTRLTVL.

The CDR3: CASSPGGIQETQYF. The CDR3 coding sequence is TGTGCCAGCTCACCAGGGGGGATCCAAGAGACCCAGTACTTC. This sequence joins TRBV18 and TRBJ2-5, with D possibly TRBD2 on 6 matching bases. CDR1 KGHSH and CDR2 LQKENI come from the germline V gene. This CDR3 comprises 14 residues. The germline V and J ends were trimmed by 2 bases and 1 base, with 8 bases remaining between them.

CDR3 amino acids: CAISQGTSGVGSYNEQFF. The CDR3 bases are TGTGCCATCTCACAGGGAACTAGCGGGGTCGGCTCCTACAATGAGCAGTTCTTC. The V and J genes are TRBV28 and TRBJ2-1, with 10 nucleotides matching TRBD2. This CDR3 is 18 amino acids long. Germline V CDR1 and CDR2: MDHEN, SYDVKM. The V segment lost 10 bases and the J segment 0 bases; nucleotides outside the gene matches: 15.